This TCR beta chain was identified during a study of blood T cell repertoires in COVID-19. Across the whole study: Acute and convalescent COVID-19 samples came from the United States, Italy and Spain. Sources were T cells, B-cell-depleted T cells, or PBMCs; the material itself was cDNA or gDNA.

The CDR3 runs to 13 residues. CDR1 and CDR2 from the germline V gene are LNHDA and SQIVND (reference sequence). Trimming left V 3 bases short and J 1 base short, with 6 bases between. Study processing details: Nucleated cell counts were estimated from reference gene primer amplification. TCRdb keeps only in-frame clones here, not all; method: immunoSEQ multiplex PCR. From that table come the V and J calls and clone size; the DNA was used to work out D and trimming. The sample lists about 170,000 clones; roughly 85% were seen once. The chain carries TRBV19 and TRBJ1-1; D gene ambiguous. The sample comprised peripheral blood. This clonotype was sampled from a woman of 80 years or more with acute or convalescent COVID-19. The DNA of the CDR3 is TGTGCCAGTAGTATTACCAGGAACACTGAAGCTTTCTTT. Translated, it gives CASSITRNTEAFF.